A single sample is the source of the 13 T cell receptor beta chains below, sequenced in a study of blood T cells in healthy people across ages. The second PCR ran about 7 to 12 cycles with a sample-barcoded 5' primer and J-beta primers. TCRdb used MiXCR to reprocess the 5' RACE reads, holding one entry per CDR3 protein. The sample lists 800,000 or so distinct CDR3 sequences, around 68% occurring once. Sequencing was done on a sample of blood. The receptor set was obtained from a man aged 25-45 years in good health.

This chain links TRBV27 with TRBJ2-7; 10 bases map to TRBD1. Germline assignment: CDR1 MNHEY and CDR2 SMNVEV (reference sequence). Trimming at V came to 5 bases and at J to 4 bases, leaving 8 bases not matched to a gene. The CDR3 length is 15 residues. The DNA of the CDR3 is TGTGCCAGCAGTCAAGGGACAGGGGTCCGGTACGAGCAGTACTTC. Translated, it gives CASSQGTGVRYEQYF.

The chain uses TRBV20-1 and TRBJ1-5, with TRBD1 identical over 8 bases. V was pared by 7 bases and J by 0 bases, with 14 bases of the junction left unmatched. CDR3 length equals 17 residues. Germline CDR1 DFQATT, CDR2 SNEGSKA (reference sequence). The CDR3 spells CSVPDRELYYSNQPQHF. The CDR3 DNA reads TGCAGTGTACCGGACAGGGAGTTGTATTATAGCAATCAGCCCCAGCATTTT.

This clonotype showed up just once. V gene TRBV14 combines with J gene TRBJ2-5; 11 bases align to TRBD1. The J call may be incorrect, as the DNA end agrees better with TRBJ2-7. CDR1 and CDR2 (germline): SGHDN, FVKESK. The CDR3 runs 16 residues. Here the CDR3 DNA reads TGTGCCAGCAGCCAAGTGGTAGGGACAGGGGGCTACGAGCAGTACTTC. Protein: CASSQVVGTGGYEQYF.

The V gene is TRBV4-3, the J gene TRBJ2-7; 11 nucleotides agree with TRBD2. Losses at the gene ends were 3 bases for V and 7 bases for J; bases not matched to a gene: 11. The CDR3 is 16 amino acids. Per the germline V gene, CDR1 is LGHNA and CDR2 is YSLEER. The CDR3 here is CASSQTQTSGVGEQYF. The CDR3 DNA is TGCGCCAGCAGCCAGACCCAGACTAGCGGGGTGGGGGAGCAGTACTTC.

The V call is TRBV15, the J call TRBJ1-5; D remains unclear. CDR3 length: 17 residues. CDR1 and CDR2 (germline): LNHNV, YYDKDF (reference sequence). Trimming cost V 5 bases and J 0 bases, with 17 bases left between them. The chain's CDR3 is CATSGFGRPYSNQPQHF. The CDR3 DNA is TGTGCCACCAGCGGTTTCGGGAGACCGTATAGCAATCAGCCCCAGCATTTT. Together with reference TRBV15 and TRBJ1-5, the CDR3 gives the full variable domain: DAMVIQNPRYQVTQFGKPVTLSCSQTLNHNVMYWYQQKSSQAPKLLFHYYDKDFNNEADTPDNFQSRRPNTSFCFLDIRSPGLGDTAMYLCATSGFGRPYSNQPQHFGDGTRLSIL.

CDR3 in DNA: TGTGCCATCGTCGCAGGACCGGGTGAGGGCTACACCTTC. Protein sequence: CAIVAGPGEGYTF. This chain links TRBV10-3 with TRBJ1-2; D is ambiguous. Trimming pared 8 bases from V and 8 bases from J, leaving 18 bases between. The CDR3 is made up of 13 amino acids. Germline assignment: CDR1 ENHRY and CDR2 SYGVKD.

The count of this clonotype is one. The CDR3 region has the DNA TGCGCCAGCGGGGGCCCTGATGTGGACAGGGGTATCACCTACGAGCAGTACTTC. It yields the protein CASGGPDVDRGITYEQYF. The chain joins TRBV5-1 to TRBJ2-7, with 9 bases aligning to TRBD1. The CDR3 extends over 18 amino acids. J was trimmed by 2 bases and V by 7 bases; bases with no gene match: 19. Per germline, CDR1 SGHRS and CDR2 YFSETQ.

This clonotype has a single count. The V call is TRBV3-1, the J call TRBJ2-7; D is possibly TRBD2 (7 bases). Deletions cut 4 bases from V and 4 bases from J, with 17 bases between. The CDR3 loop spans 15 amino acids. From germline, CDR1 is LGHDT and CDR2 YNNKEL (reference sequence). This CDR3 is CASSPEGGRRYEQYF. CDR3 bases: TGTGCCAGCAGCCCCGAGGGGGGGAGAAGGTACGAGCAGTACTTC.

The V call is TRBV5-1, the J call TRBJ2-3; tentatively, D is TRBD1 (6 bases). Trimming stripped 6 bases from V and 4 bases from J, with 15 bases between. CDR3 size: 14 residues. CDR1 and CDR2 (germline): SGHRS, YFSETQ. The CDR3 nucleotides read TGCGCCAGCACCCGACAGGATCAAGCAGATACGCAGTATTTT. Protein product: CASTRQDQADTQYF.

The CDR3: CSSSDRSISYEQYF. CDR3 in DNA: TGCAGTTCATCTGACAGATCCATCTCTTACGAGCAGTACTTC. This chain uses TRBV20-1 with TRBJ2-7; tentative D call: TRBD1 (5 bases). CDR1 is DFQATT, CDR2 SNEGSKA, per germline (reference sequence). The germline V and J ends were trimmed by 8 bases and 4 bases, with 21 bases remaining between them. This CDR3 region has 14 residues.

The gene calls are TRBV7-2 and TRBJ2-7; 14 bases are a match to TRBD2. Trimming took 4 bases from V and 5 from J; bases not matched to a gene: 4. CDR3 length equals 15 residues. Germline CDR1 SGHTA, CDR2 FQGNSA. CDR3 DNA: TGTGCCAGCAGCTCGGGACTAGCGGGGGCCCACGAGCAGTACTTC. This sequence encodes CASSSGLAGAHEQYF.

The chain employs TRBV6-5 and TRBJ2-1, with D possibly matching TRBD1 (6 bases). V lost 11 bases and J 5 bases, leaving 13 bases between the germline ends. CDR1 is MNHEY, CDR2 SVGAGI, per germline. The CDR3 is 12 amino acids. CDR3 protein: CAVSAGDNEQFF. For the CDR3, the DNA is TGTGCCGTTAGCGCAGGGGACAATGAGCAGTTCTTC.

CDR3 DNA sequence: TGTGCCAGCAGCTACAGGGCTTGGGAGCAGTACTTC. Its protein is CASSYRAWEQYF. The chain recombines TRBV3-1 with TRBJ2-7, with D perhaps matching TRBD1 (6 bases). With 5 bases removed from V and 7 bases from J, the gap between germline ends came to 12 bases. CDR3 length: 12 residues. Germline V gene sequence: CDR1 LGHDT, CDR2 YNNKEL (reference sequence).